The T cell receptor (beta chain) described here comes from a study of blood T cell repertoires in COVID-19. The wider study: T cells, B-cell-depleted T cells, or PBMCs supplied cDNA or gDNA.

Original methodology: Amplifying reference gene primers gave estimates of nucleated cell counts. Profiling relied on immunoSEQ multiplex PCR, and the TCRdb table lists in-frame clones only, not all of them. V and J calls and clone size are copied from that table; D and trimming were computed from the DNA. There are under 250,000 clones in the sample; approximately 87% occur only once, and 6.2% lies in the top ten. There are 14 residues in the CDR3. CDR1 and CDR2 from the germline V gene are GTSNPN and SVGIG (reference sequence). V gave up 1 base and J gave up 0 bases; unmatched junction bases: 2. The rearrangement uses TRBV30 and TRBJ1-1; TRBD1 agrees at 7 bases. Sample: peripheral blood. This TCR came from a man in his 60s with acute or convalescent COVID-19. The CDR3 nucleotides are TGTGCCTGGAGTGGGGGACAGTTGAACACTGAAGCTTTCTTT. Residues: CAWSGGQLNTEAFF.